A single sample is the source of the 18 T cell receptor beta chains below, sequenced in a study of blood T cells in healthy people across ages. Primed by a sample-barcoded 5' primer and a J-beta primer mix, a second PCR proceeded for roughly 7 to 12 cycles. TCRdb re-derived calls from the 5' RACE reads in MiXCR, one entry per CDR3 protein. The table includes about 1.5 million distinct CDR3 sequences, 35% to 45% detected once. The material sequenced was blood. Receptors were obtained from a woman aged 18-29 years in good health.

In its sample, this clonotype was seen once. The DNA for the CDR3 is TGTGCCAGCAGCTTAGCGCACGACACTTTCCTATACAATGAGCAGTACTTC. It encodes CASSLAHDTFLYNEQYF. The J gene is TRBJ2-5, the V gene TRBV7-8; D is ambiguous. CDR3 length: 17 amino acids. Trimming took 0 bases from V and 11 from J, leaving 25 bases between them. Germline values: CDR1 SGHVS, CDR2 FQNEAQ.

This chain connects TRBV28 to TRBJ2-1, with 9 bases fitting TRBD2. V was clipped by 7 bases and J by 4 bases; unmatched bases: 5. The CDR3 runs to 14 residues. Per germline, CDR1 MDHEN and CDR2 SYDVKM. CDR3 in amino acids: CASNGREGYNEQFF. CDR3 nucleotide sequence: TGTGCCAGCAACGGGCGGGAGGGGTACAATGAGCAGTTCTTC.

A few counts support this clonotype. The gene calls are TRBV27 and TRBJ1-2, with D possibly being TRBD1 (6 bases). V lost 0 bases to trimming and J lost 4 bases, with 12 bases between them. The length of the CDR3 is 15 residues. Germline CDR1 reads MNHEY; CDR2 reads SMNVEV (reference sequence). This chain's CDR3 is CASSLSAGTSYGYTF. The CDR3 DNA reads TGTGCCAGCAGTTTATCCGCCGGGACATCCTATGGCTACACCTTC.

This clonotype has more than one count but fewer than ten. The rearrangement joins TRBV9 to TRBJ2-3; either TRBD1 or TRBD2 may supply D (6 bases each). This CDR3 is built from 15 residues. The germline V gene has CDR1 SGDLS and CDR2 YYNGEE. V lost 7 bases and J 3 bases, leaving 18 bases between the germline ends. The chain's CDR3 is CASARGDSRTDTQYF. The CDR3 bases are TGTGCCAGCGCTAGGGGGGACTCACGTACAGATACGCAGTATTTT.

The chain recombines TRBV9 with TRBJ2-2, with D possibly TRBD1 on 6 matching bases. CDR1 is SGDLS and CDR2 is YYNGEE in the germline V gene. Trimming took off 2 bases at V and 0 bases at J, with 20 bases between the two ends. This CDR3 has 19 amino acids. The CDR3 sequence is CASSVTPRSGTTNTGELFF. CDR3 nucleotides: TGTGCCAGCAGCGTTACACCTCGTTCCGGGACAACGAACACCGGGGAGCTGTTTTTT.

The chain couples TRBV4-2 to TRBJ2-1, with 7 bases that match TRBD2. CDR3 size: 16 residues. The junction had 15 bases not matched to a gene; V was cut back by 5 bases and J by 8 bases. Germline V gene sequence: CDR1 LGHNA, CDR2 YNFKEQ. The CDR3 DNA follows: TGTGCCAGCAGCAACCAACTAGCGTCAATCGGCGATGAGCAGTTCTTC. Protein sequence: CASSNQLASIGDEQFF.

V gene TRBV20-1 combines with J gene TRBJ2-5; D unresolved. CDR1 DFQATT and CDR2 SNEGSKA come from the germline V gene (reference sequence). The CDR3 is 16 amino acids. V was shortened by 0 bases and J by 11 bases, with 25 bases between the two germline ends. This CDR3 reads CSARDPALFSYNEQYF. CDR3 bases: TGCAGTGCTAGAGATCCGGCCCTCTTCTCCTACAATGAGCAGTACTTC.

Concerning this clonotype itself: A read error may explain this, as a much larger clone is one base away. The V gene is TRBV29-1, the J gene TRBJ2-5; TRBD1 might be the D (6 bases). This CDR3 region has 16 residues. CDR1 is SQVTM, CDR2 ANQGSEA, per germline. With 6 bases removed from V and 0 bases from J, the gap between germline ends came to 20 bases. The CDR3 region is CSVQGLGWGHQETQYF. CDR3 bases: TGCAGCGTGCAGGGGTTAGGTTGGGGGCACCAAGAGACCCAGTACTTC.

The V and J genes are TRBV29-1 and TRBJ2-1; 7 nucleotides agree with TRBD2. There are 13 residues in the CDR3. CDR1 and CDR2 from the germline V gene are SQVTM and ANQGSEA. CDR3: CTCGGEGRNEQFF. As DNA, the CDR3 is TGCACCTGCGGGGGAGAGGGAAGGAATGAGCAGTTCTTC.

CDR3 bases: TGTGCCAGCAGGAAGGACAGTTACTATGGCTACACCTTC. Protein product: CASRKDSYYGYTF. The chain couples TRBV12-3 or TRBV12-4 to TRBJ1-2, with a tentative D call TRBD1 (6 bases). The CDR3 contains 13 residues. V was clipped by 6 bases and J by 3 bases, with 11 bases between them.

This clonotype appeared a few times. The rearrangement uses TRBV29-1 and TRBJ2-3, with 8 positions matching TRBD1. The trim removed 0 bases at V and 2 bases at J, leaving 4 bases unmatched. The germline CDR1 and CDR2 sequences are SQVTM and ANQGSEA. The CDR3 runs 15 residues. CDR3 in DNA: TGCAGCGTTGAAGAGACAGGGGACATCACAGATACGCAGTATTTT. It codes for CSVEETGDITDTQYF.

The gene calls are TRBV29-1 and TRBJ1-4, with D perhaps TRBD1 (5 bases). Germline-derived CDR1 and CDR2 are SQVTM and ANQGSEA. CDR3 length equals 15 residues. Trimming took off 4 bases at V and 4 bases at J, with 16 bases between the two ends. Here the CDR3 DNA reads TGCAGCGTTGCACCTAGGGACGACAGTAATGAAAAACTGTTTTTT. It codes for CSVAPRDDSNEKLFF.

The V gene is TRBV11-2, the J gene TRBJ2-5, with 11 bases that match TRBD2. The ends lost 3 bases at V and 1 base at J; junction bases unmatched: 7. The CDR3 loop spans 17 amino acids. Germline V gene lookup returns CDR1 SGHAT and CDR2 FQNNGV. This chain's CDR3 is CASSFYLAGGFQETQYF. The CDR3, as DNA: TGTGCCAGCAGCTTTTACCTAGCGGGGGGTTTCCAAGAGACCCAGTACTTC.

This chain connects TRBV6-6 to TRBJ1-1; D is possibly TRBD1 (5 bases). V gave up 5 bases and J gave up 6 bases, with 16 bases separating them. Germline V lookup: CDR1 MNHNY, CDR2 SVGAGI (reference sequence). The CDR3 runs to 14 residues. The DNA of the CDR3 is TGTGCCAGCAGTCGGAGGGGTAGGGACGCTGAAGCTTTCTTT. Protein: CASSRRGRDAEAFF.

This clonotype was counted a few times. The CDR3 reads CSAREWGDLGVKIQYF. The DNA of the CDR3 is TGCAGTGCTAGAGAGTGGGGGGACCTCGGGGTTAAGATTCAGTACTTC. The rearrangement joins TRBV20-1 to TRBJ2-4; a possible D gene is TRBD2 (6 bases). The CDR3 extends over 16 amino acids. Germline lookup yields CDR1 DFQATT and CDR2 SNEGSKA (reference sequence). Deletions cut 0 bases from V and 10 bases from J, with 22 bases between.

This clonotype occurred a few times. CDR3 nucleotide sequence: TGCAGTGCTGCCGGGACAAACTATGGCTACACCTTC. This sequence encodes CSAAGTNYGYTF. This chain connects TRBV20-1 to TRBJ1-2; TRBD1 might be the D (6 bases). The CDR3 extends over 12 amino acids. CDR1 and CDR2 from the germline V gene are DFQATT and SNEGSKA (reference sequence). V lost 5 bases and J 2 bases, leaving 9 bases between the germline ends.

V and J are TRBV25-1 and TRBJ1-2, with D possibly matching TRBD1 (6 bases). The V and J ends lost 3 bases and 4 bases respectively, with 15 bases between them. The CDR3 loop spans 15 amino acids. Germline assignment: CDR1 MGHDK and CDR2 SYGVNS. CDR3 sequence reads: CASSETGQLAYGYTF. In DNA form, the CDR3 reads TGTGCCAGCAGTGAGACGGGACAACTCGCCTATGGCTACACCTTC.

This chain connects TRBV12-3 or TRBV12-4 to TRBJ2-4; D gene ambiguous. TRBJ2-7 matches the DNA end more closely, so the J call is doubtful. There are 13 residues in the CDR3. CDR3 DNA: TGTGCCAGCAGGGGTGGCTTAACTTACGAGCAGTACTTC. As protein: CASRGGLTYEQYF.